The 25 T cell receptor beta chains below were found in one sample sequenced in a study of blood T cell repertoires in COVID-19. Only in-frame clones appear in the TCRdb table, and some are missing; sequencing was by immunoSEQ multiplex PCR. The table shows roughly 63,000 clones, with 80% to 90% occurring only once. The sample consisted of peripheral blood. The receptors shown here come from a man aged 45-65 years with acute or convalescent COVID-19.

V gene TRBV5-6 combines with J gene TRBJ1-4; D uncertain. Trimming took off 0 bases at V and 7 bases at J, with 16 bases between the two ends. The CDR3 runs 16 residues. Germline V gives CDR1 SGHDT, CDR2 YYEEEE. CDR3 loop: CASSLDEGSAVEKLFF. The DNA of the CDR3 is TGTGCCAGCAGCTTGGATGAGGGAAGCGCGGTTGAAAAACTGTTTTTT.

CDR3 sequence: CASSPGLAVTNEQFF. CDR3 sequence (DNA): TGTGCCAGCAGCCCGGGACTAGCCGTTACAAATGAGCAGTTCTTC. The V and J genes are TRBV3-1 (or the pseudogene TRBV3-2) and TRBJ2-1; 9 bases are shared with TRBD2. Germline CDR1 LGHDT, CDR2 YNNKEL (reference sequence). Losses at the gene ends were 4 bases for V and 7 bases for J; bases not matched to a gene: 8. This CDR3 contains 15 residues.

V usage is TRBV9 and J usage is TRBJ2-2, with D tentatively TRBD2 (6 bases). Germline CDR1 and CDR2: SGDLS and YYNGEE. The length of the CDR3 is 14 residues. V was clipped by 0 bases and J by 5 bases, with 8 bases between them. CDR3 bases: TGTGCCAGCAGCGTAGGACTAGAAACCGGGGAGCTGTTTTTT. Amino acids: CASSVGLETGELFF.

CDR3 in DNA: TGTGCCAGCAGCTTATCAGGGAGGAATGGCTACACCTTC. It specifies CASSLSGRNGYTF. V usage is TRBV7-2 and J usage is TRBJ1-2, with a weak D call TRBD1 (5 bases). Deletions cut 2 bases from V and 6 bases from J, with 10 bases between. The CDR3 spans 13 residues. CDR1 and CDR2 (germline): SGHTA, FQGNSA.

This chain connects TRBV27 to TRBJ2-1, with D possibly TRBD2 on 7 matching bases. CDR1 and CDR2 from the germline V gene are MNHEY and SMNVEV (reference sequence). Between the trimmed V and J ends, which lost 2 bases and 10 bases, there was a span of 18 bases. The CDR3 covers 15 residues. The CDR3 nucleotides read TGTGCCAGCAGTTTAGGGCGGGGGCGTCAAGGGGAGCAGTTCTTC. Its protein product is CASSLGRGRQGEQFF.

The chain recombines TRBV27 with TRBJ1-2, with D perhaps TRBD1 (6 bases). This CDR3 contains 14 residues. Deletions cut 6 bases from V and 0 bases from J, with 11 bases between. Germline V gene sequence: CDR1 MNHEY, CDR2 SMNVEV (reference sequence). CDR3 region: CASRPDRTNYGYTF. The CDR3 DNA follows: TGTGCCAGCAGACCCGACAGGACTAACTATGGCTACACCTTC.

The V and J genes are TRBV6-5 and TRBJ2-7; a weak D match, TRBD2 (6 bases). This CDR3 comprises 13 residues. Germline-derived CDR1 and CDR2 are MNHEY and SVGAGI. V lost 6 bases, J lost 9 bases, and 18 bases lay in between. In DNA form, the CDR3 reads TGTGCCAGCAGGTCGGGAGCACGGCTGGGGCAGTACTTC. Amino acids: CASRSGARLGQYF.

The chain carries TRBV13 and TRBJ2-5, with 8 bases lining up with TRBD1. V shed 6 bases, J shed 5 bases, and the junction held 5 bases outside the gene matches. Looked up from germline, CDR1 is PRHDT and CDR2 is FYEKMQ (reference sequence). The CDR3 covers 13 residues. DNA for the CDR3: TGTGCCAGCAGACTCAGGGGGCTTGAGACCCAGTACTTC. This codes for CASRLRGLETQYF.

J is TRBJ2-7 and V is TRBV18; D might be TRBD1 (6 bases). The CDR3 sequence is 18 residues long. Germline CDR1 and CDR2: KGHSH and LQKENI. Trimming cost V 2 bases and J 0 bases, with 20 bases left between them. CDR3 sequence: CASSPKELTGESSYEQYV. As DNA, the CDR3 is TGTGCCAGCTCACCAAAGGAGTTGACAGGCGAGAGCTCCTACGAGCAGTACGTC.

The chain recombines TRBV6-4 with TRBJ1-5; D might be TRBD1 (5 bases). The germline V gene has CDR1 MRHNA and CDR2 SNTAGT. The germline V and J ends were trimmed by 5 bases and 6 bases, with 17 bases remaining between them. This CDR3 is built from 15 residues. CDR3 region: CASSKWGGVRQPQHF. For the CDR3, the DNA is TGTGCCAGCAGTAAGTGGGGCGGCGTCCGTCAGCCCCAGCATTTT.

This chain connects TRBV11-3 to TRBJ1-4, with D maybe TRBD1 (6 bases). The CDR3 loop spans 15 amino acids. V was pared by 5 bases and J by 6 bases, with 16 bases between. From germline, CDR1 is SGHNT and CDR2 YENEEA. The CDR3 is CASSAQGIRDEKLFF. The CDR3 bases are TGTGCCAGCAGCGCTCAGGGGATTAGGGATGAAAAACTGTTTTTT.

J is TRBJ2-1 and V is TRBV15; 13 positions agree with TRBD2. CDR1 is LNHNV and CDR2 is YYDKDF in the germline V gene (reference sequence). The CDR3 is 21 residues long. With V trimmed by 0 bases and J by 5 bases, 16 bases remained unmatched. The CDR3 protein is CATSRDRRTSGGSPKNNEQFF. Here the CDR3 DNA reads TGTGCCACCAGCAGAGATAGACGGACTAGCGGGGGTAGTCCGAAAAACAATGAGCAGTTCTTC.

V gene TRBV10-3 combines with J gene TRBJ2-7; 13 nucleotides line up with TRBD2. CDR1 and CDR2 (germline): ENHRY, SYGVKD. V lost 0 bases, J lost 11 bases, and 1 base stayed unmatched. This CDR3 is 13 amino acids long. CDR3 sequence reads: CAISESTSGREYV. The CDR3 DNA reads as TGTGCCATCAGTGAGTCAACTAGCGGGAGGGAGTACGTC.

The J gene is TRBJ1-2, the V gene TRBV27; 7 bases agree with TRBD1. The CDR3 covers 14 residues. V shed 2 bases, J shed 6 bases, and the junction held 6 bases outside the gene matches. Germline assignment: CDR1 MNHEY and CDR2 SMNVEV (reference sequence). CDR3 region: CASSLQEGADGYTF. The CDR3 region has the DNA TGTGCCAGCAGTTTACAGGAGGGGGCAGATGGCTACACCTTC.

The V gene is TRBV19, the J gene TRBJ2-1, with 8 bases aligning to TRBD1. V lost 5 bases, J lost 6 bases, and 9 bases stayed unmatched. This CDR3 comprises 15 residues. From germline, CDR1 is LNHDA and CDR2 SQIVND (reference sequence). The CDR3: CASSAQQGVGNEQFF. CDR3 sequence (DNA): TGTGCCAGTAGTGCACAACAGGGGGTTGGCAATGAGCAGTTCTTC.

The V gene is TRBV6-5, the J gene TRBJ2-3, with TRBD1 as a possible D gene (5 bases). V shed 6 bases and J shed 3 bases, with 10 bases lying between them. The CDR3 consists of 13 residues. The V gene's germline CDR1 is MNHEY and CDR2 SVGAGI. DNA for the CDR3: TGTGCCAGCAGCCGTCAGGGAACAGATACGCAGTATTTT. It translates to CASSRQGTDTQYF.

The chain's CDR3 is CASIPLDRGLSGTDTQYF. CDR3 nucleotide sequence: TGTGCCAGCATCCCTCTAGACAGGGGGCTTTCGGGCACAGATACGCAGTATTTT. The chain couples TRBV7-9 to TRBJ2-3; 10 positions agree with TRBD1. V shed 7 bases, J shed 1 base, and the junction held 14 bases outside the gene matches. This CDR3 region has 18 residues. Germline CDR1 reads SEHNR; CDR2 reads FQNEAQ (reference sequence).

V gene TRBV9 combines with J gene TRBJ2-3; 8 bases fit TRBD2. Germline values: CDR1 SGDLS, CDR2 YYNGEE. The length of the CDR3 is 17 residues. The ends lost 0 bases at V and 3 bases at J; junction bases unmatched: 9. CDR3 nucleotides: TGTGCCAGCAGCGTAGATGAGACTAGCGAGAATACAGATACGCAGTATTTT. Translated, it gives CASSVDETSENTDTQYF.

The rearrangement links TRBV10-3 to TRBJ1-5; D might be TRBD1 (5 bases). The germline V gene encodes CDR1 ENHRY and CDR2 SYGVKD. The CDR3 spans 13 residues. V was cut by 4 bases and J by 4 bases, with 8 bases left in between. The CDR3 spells CAISGGGNQPQHF. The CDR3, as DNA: TGTGCCATCAGTGGCGGGGGGAATCAGCCCCAGCATTTT.

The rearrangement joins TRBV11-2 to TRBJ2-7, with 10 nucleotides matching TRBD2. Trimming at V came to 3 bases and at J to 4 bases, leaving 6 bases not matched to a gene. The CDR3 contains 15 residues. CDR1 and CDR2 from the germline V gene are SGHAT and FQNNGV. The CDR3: CASSFKLAGAYEQYV. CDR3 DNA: TGTGCCAGCAGCTTTAAGCTAGCGGGAGCTTACGAGCAGTACGTC.

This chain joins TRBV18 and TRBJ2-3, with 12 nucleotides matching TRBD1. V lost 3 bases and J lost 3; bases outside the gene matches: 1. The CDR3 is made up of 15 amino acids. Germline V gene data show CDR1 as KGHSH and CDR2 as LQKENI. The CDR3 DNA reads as TGTGCCAGCTCACCGGGACAGGGGGCGACAGATACGCAGTATTTT. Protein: CASSPGQGATDTQYF.

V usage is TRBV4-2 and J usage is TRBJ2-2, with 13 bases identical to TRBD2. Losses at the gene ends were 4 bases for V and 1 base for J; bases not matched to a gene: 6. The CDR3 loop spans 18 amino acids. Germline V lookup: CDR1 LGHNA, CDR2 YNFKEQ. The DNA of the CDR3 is TGTGCCAGCAGCCCTAGGGGACTAGCGGGGCTGAACACCGGGGAGCTGTTTTTT. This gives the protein CASSPRGLAGLNTGELFF.

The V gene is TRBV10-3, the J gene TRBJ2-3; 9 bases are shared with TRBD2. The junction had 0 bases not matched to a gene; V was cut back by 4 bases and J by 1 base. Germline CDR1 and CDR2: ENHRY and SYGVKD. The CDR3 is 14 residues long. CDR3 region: CAISGLAGTDTQYF. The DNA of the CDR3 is TGTGCCATCAGTGGACTAGCGGGCACAGATACGCAGTATTTT.

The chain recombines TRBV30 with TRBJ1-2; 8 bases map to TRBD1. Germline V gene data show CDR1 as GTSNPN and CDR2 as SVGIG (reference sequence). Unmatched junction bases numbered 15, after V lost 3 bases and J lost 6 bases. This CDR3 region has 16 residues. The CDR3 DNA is TGTGCCTGGAGCGGGGGGTATTTGACAGGGGAGGATGGCTACACCTTC. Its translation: CAWSGGYLTGEDGYTF.

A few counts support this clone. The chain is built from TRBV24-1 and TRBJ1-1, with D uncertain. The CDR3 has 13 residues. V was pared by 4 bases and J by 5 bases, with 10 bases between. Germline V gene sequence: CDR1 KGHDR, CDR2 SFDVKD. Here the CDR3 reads CATSDPTSTEAFF. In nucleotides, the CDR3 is TGTGCCACCAGTGACCCGACATCAACTGAAGCTTTCTTT.